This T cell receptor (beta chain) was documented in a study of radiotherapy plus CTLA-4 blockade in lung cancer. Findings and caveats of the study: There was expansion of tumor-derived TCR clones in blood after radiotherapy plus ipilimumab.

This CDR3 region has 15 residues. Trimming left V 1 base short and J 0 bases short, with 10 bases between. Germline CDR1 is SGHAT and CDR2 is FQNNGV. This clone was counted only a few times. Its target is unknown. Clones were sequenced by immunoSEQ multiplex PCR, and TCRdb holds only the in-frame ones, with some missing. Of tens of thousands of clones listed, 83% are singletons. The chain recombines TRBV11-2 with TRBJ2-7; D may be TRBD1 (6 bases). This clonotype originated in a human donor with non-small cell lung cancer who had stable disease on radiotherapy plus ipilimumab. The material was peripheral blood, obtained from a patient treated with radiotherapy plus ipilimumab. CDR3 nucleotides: TGTGCCAGCAGCTTAGTTCAGGGGAGCTCCTACGAGCAGTACTTC. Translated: CASSLVQGSSYEQYF.